A single sample is the source of the 30 T cell receptor beta chains below, sequenced in a study of beta chain features in type 1 diabetes. Study conclusions and caveats: Type 1 diabetes patients had moderately but significantly shorter TCRB CDR3s in all four CD4+ subsets.

Every isolated RNA sample was fully reverse transcribed, so sequencing captured expressed TCRB transcripts. Measured with immunoSEQ multiplex PCR; TCRdb has only the in-frame clones, and not every one. The data hold approximately 250,000 clones, with about a sixth observed a single time. Their antigens are not known. Sample: naive CD4+ T cells from blood. All receptors derive from a young man with type 1 diabetes.

The chain employs TRBV7-2 and TRBJ1-5; D call uncertain. The ends were cut back, 1 base at V and 5 bases at J, with 3 bases in the middle. Germline CDR1 is SGHTA and CDR2 is FQGNSA. The CDR3 extends over 12 amino acids. CDR3 in amino acids: CASSLGDQPQHF. The DNA for the CDR3 is TGTGCCAGCAGCTTAGGGGATCAGCCCCAGCATTTT.

J is TRBJ2-3 and V is TRBV10-2; no clear D. Germline loops: CDR1 WSHSY, CDR2 SAAADI. Trimming shortened V by 4 bases and J by 4 bases, and 6 bases separated the two germline ends. The CDR3 spans 12 residues. CDR3 bases: TGCGCCAGCAGTGTGGAGCCAGATACGCAGTATTTT. As protein: CASSVEPDTQYF.

The rearrangement joins TRBV9 to TRBJ2-3, with 7 positions matching TRBD2. V lost 3 bases, J lost 1 base, and 8 bases stayed unmatched. The CDR3 length is 16 residues. CDR1 and CDR2 (germline): SGDLS, YYNGEE. The CDR3 here is CASSAERLAGTDTQYF. The CDR3, as DNA: TGTGCCAGCAGCGCCGAGAGGCTAGCGGGCACAGATACGCAGTATTTT.

The chain uses TRBV7-2 and TRBJ2-7; 8 nucleotides match TRBD2. The CDR3 contains 16 residues. V dropped 0 bases and J dropped 4; count of bases not matched to a gene: 8. Germline-derived CDR1 and CDR2 are SGHTA and FQGNSA. The CDR3 nucleotides are TGTGCCAGCAGCTTAGCCCCCGGAGCGGGGGCGTACGAGCAGTACTTC. Translation: CASSLAPGAGAYEQYF.

The table lists this clone with a few counts. Here the CDR3 reads CASSDGHAEAFF. Here the CDR3 DNA reads TGTGCCAGCAGTGATGGACACGCTGAAGCTTTCTTT. The V call is TRBV25-1, the J call TRBJ1-1; the D gene is possibly TRBD1 (5 bases). Deletions cut 3 bases from V and 6 bases from J, with 8 bases between. Germline V CDR1 and CDR2: MGHDK, SYGVNS. This CDR3 spans 12 amino acids.

The CDR3 sequence: CAWTQSSTDTQYF. CDR3 coding DNA: TGTGCCTGGACACAGTCATCCACAGATACGCAGTATTTT. This sequence joins TRBV30 and TRBJ2-3; D is ambiguous. The V end lost 4 bases, the J end lost 2 bases, and 10 bases lay between the germline ends. Germline loops: CDR1 GTSNPN, CDR2 SVGIG (reference sequence). There are 13 residues in the CDR3.

The chain has TRBV10-3 and TRBJ2-1; 9 bases agree with TRBD2. The CDR3 totals 15 residues. Germline V CDR1 and CDR2: ENHRY, SYGVKD. V shed 7 bases and J 5 bases; nucleotides not matched to a gene: 9. CDR3 region: CAINGGRVHDNEQFF. The CDR3 nucleotides read TGTGCCATCAACGGCGGGAGGGTTCATGACAATGAGCAGTTCTTC.

The genes are TRBV9 and TRBJ2-1; D call uncertain. Germline V CDR1 and CDR2: SGDLS, YYNGEE. V was trimmed by 4 bases and J by 7 bases, leaving 9 bases between them. This CDR3 comprises 12 residues. CDR3 protein: CASSKDGNEQFF. The CDR3 nucleotides read TGTGCCAGCAGCAAGGACGGGAATGAGCAGTTCTTC.

The sample holds a few counts of this clone. The CDR3 DNA sequence: TGTGCCAGCTCACCGGGAACAGGGGTTGGTGGGGCCAACGTCCTGACTTTC. Protein sequence: CASSPGTGVGGANVLTF. The chain joins TRBV18 to TRBJ2-6, with 7 bases matching TRBD1. V trimming: 3 bases; J trimming: 3 bases; junction bases outside the gene matches: 8. The germline gives CDR1 KGHSH, CDR2 LQKENI. This CDR3 has 17 residues.

V gene TRBV5-1 combines with J gene TRBJ2-1, with TRBD2 as a possible D gene (6 bases). The germline V gene has CDR1 SGHRS and CDR2 YFSETQ. V lost 0 bases and J 5 bases, leaving 12 bases between the germline ends. The CDR3 is 15 amino acids. CDR3 bases: TGCGCCAGCAGCTTGGTGGCTAGCGCGAACAATGAGCAGTTCTTC. This encodes CASSLVASANNEQFF. Supplemented by reference TRBV5-1 and TRBJ2-1, the full variable domain reads KAGVTQTPRYLIKTRGQQVTLSCSPISGHRSVSWYQQTPGQGLQFLFEYFSETQRNKGNFPGRFSGRQFSNSRSEMNVSTLELGDSALYLCASSLVASANNEQFFGPGTRLTVL.

The chain joins TRBV6-4 to TRBJ1-2, with no clear D. Per germline, CDR1 MRHNA and CDR2 SNTAGT. CDR3 length: 11 amino acids. V lost 8 bases and J lost 4, with 8 bases in between. The CDR3 sequence: CASRGSYGYTF. As DNA, the CDR3 is TGTGCCAGCCGGGGAAGCTATGGCTACACCTTC.

This chain uses TRBV20-1 with TRBJ2-1; D ambiguous. Trimming left V 5 bases short and J 6 bases short, with 5 bases between. The germline gives CDR1 DFQATT, CDR2 SNEGSKA (reference sequence). CDR3 length equals 10 residues. CDR3 sequence (DNA): TGCAGTGCTGTACTCAATGAGCAGTTCTTC. It codes for CSAVLNEQFF.

This clone appeared a few times. V usage is TRBV29-1 and J usage is TRBJ2-1; no reliable D call. The CDR3 length is 13 residues. Germline CDR1 and CDR2: SQVTM and ANQGSEA. Trimming stripped 6 bases from V and 7 bases from J, with 16 bases between. In nucleotides, the CDR3 is TGCAGCGTATCGACTCGTTTGGGGAATGAGCAGTTCTTC. It specifies CSVSTRLGNEQFF.

In its sample, this clone was seen a few times. The same CDR3 also results from other DNA sequences found in this sample. This chain uses TRBV28 with TRBJ2-5, with D uncertain. This CDR3 contains 13 residues. The germline gives CDR1 MDHEN, CDR2 SYDVKM. Deletions cut 3 bases from V and 1 base from J, with 6 bases between. For the CDR3, the DNA is TGTGCCAGCAGTTTTGGTCGCCAAGAGACCCAGTACTTC. Translation gives CASSFGRQETQYF.

The J gene is TRBJ1-1, the V gene TRBV9; the D is unclear. The germline V gene encodes CDR1 SGDLS and CDR2 YYNGEE. Trimming removed 0 bases from V and 0 bases from J, with 6 bases in between. The CDR3 has 14 amino acids. CDR3 nucleotides: TGTGCCAGCAGCGTAGGGAGCTTGAACACTGAAGCTTTCTTT. As protein: CASSVGSLNTEAFF. The full variable domain, with the rest looked up from reference TRBV9 and TRBJ1-1, is DSGVTQTPKHLITATGQRVTLRCSPRSGDLSVYWYQQSLDQGLQFLIQYYNGEERAKGNILERFSAQQFPDLHSELNLSSLELGDSALYFCASSVGSLNTEAFFGQGTRLTVV.

This clone was detected only a few times. The gene calls are TRBV5-4 and TRBJ2-1; 9 positions agree with TRBD2. CDR1 and CDR2 (germline): SGHNT, YYREEE (reference sequence). The CDR3 runs to 15 residues. V was clipped by 6 bases and J by 4 bases; unmatched bases: 8. The CDR3 DNA is TGTGCCAGCACCAACCCGACTAGCGGTTACAATGAGCAGTTCTTC. Its protein product is CASTNPTSGYNEQFF.

The chain employs TRBV28 and TRBJ2-1; 9 positions match TRBD2. Germline CDR1 MDHEN, CDR2 SYDVKM. After removal of 3 bases from V and 8 bases from J, the junction contained 8 bases not matched to a gene. This CDR3 spans 15 amino acids. CDR3 sequence reads: CASSFGGSGSYEQFF. DNA of the CDR3: TGTGCCAGCAGTTTTGGGGGTAGCGGGAGTTATGAGCAGTTCTTC.

This chain connects TRBV6-6 to TRBJ1-2, with a possible D match to TRBD1 (5 bases). The CDR3 totals 14 residues. Trimming took 0 bases from V and 1 from J, leaving 6 bases between them. Germline CDR1 MNHNY, CDR2 SVGAGI (reference sequence). The CDR3 spells CASSYSQGNYGYTF. The DNA of the CDR3 is TGTGCCAGCAGTTACTCTCAGGGTAACTATGGCTACACCTTC.

The chain joins TRBV5-6 to TRBJ2-6, with a tentative D call TRBD1 (5 bases). V shed 4 bases and J shed 0 bases, with 11 bases lying between them. Germline CDR1 is SGHDT and CDR2 is YYEEEE. This CDR3 spans 16 amino acids. DNA for the CDR3: TGTGCCAGCAGCATGGACACAGCCTCTGGGGCCAACGTCCTGACTTTC. Protein product: CASSMDTASGANVLTF.

This clone was seen a few times. CDR3 loop: CASTPSRGRREQYF. Here the CDR3 DNA reads TGTGCCAGCACCCCTTCGAGGGGGAGGCGCGAGCAGTACTTC. This sequence joins TRBV27 and TRBJ2-7, with D perhaps matching TRBD1 or TRBD2 (6 bases each). CDR1 MNHEY and CDR2 SMNVEV come from the germline V gene (reference sequence). V shed 7 bases and J shed 6 bases, with 19 bases lying between them. This CDR3 has 14 amino acids.

This sequence joins TRBV5-1 and TRBJ2-1, with D tentatively TRBD2 (6 bases). The CDR3 consists of 16 residues. Germline CDR1 reads SGHRS; CDR2 reads YFSETQ. Trimming pared 0 bases from V and 5 bases from J, leaving 15 bases between. CDR3 sequence (DNA): TGCGCCAGCAGCTTGGCCTCGGGGGTATCAGACAATGAGCAGTTCTTC. Translating it yields CASSLASGVSDNEQFF.

The chain carries TRBV10-3 and TRBJ2-5; D may be TRBD1 (6 bases). The CDR3 spans 16 residues. The V end lost 11 bases, the J end lost 5 bases, and 27 bases lay between the germline ends. From germline, CDR1 is ENHRY and CDR2 SYGVKD. The CDR3 DNA follows: TGTGCCCCGCCGAGGAGTAGGGACACGGGTGAGGAGACCCAGTACTTC. This translates into CAPPRSRDTGEETQYF.

The V and J genes are TRBV7-7 and TRBJ2-1; D uncertain. This CDR3 comprises 15 residues. CDR1 SSHAT and CDR2 FNYEAQ come from the germline V gene (reference sequence). V was trimmed by 1 base and J by 7 bases, leaving 14 bases between them. CDR3 coding DNA: TGTGCCAGCAGCTTAGATCTAGGGATGGGGAATGAGCAGTTCTTC. The encoded protein is CASSLDLGMGNEQFF.

This clone was observed a few times. The chain uses TRBV4-1 and TRBJ2-4, with 11 bases that match TRBD2. V shed 4 bases and J 2 bases; nucleotides not matched to a gene: 7. CDR1 is MGHRA and CDR2 is YSYEKL in the germline V gene. This CDR3 comprises 17 residues. The DNA for the CDR3 is TGCGCCAGCAGCCCGGGACTAGCGGCGGCCTCCAAAAACATTCAGTACTTC. Translating gives CASSPGLAAASKNIQYF.

This chain joins TRBV10-3 and TRBJ2-3; D is ambiguous. This CDR3 has 12 residues. CDR1 is ENHRY and CDR2 is SYGVKD in the germline V gene. Trimming took 6 bases from V and 4 from J, leaving 8 bases between them. The DNA of the CDR3 is TGTGCCATCAGCGAGGTGGCAGATACGCAGTATTTT. It codes for CAISEVADTQYF.

There are a few counts of this clone. This chain joins TRBV7-9 and TRBJ2-7, with a possible D match to TRBD2 (5 bases). Germline loops: CDR1 SEHNR, CDR2 FQNEAQ (reference sequence). V gave up 5 bases and J gave up 4 bases, with 9 bases separating them. The CDR3 is 12 amino acids. The CDR3 nucleotides are TGTGCCAGCAGCCCAACTAGTTACGAGCAGTACTTC. It codes for CASSPTSYEQYF.

This clone was seen many times. V is TRBV29-1 and J is TRBJ2-7; the D gene is possibly TRBD1 (5 bases). This CDR3 has 12 residues. Trimming removed 4 bases from V and 4 bases from J, with 11 bases in between. Germline values: CDR1 SQVTM, CDR2 ANQGSEA. CDR3 sequence reads: CSVVAQGYEQYF. Here the CDR3 DNA reads TGCAGCGTTGTGGCGCAGGGTTACGAGCAGTACTTC.

The rearrangement joins TRBV5-1 to TRBJ2-7; 7 nucleotides align to TRBD1. The CDR3 length is 16 residues. From germline, CDR1 is SGHRS and CDR2 YFSETQ. J gave up 3 bases and V 1 base, and 10 bases lay outside the gene matches. CDR3 sequence (DNA): TGCGCCAGCAGCTTGAATTACGGGACAGTAATCTACGAGCAGTACTTC. This encodes CASSLNYGTVIYEQYF.

This clone was observed a handful of times. The gene calls are TRBV15 and TRBJ2-1, with D unclear. This CDR3 has 14 amino acids. The V end lost 6 bases, the J end lost 4 bases, and 13 bases lay between the germline ends. Germline V gene data show CDR1 as LNHNV and CDR2 as YYDKDF (reference sequence). The CDR3 nucleotides are TGTGCCACCAGATCCGGCTCCGGTTACAATGAGCAGTTCTTC. It specifies CATRSGSGYNEQFF.

This chain connects TRBV27 to TRBJ1-4; no clear D. The germline V gene encodes CDR1 MNHEY and CDR2 SMNVEV (reference sequence). Trimming shortened V by 3 bases and J by 4 bases, and 6 bases separated the two germline ends. This CDR3 contains 13 residues. The DNA of the CDR3 is TGTGCCAGCAGTTTGACTGGTAATGAAAAACTGTTTTTT. It yields the protein CASSLTGNEKLFF.